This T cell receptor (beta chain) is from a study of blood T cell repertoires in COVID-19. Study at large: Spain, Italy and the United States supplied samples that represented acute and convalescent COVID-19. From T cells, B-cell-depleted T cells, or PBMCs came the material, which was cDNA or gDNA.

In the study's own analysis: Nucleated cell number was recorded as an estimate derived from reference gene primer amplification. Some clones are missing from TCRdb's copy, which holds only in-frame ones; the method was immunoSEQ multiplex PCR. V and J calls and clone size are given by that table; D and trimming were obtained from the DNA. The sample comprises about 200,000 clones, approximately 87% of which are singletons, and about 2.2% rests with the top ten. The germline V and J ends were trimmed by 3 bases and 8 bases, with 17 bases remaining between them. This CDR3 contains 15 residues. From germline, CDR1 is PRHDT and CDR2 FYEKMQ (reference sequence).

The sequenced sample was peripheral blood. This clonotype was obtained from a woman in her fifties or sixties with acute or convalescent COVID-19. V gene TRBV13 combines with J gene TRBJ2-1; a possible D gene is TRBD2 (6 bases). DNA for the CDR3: TGTGCCAGCAGCTTTCGAAGGGCGGGAAGGGATGAGCAGTTCTTC. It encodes CASSFRRAGRDEQFF.